A single sample gave rise to the 7 T cell receptor beta chains below, sequenced in a study of molecular identifiers for immune sequencing clone quantification. TCRdb independently ran MiXCR on the PCR reads; one entry per CDR3 protein. The profile shows tens of thousands of distinct CDR3 sequences, 36% of them singletons. The sample comprised naive CD8+ T cells from blood, with Jurkat cell RNA spiked in. Subset described: FACS-sorted CD8+CD4-CCR7+CD45RA+ naive T cells. The receptors originated from a human donor in good health. Some libraries in this study had Jurkat cell RNA spiked in.

On this clonotype: This may come from a read error, since a much larger clone is one base off. The chain links TRBV9 to TRBJ2-3, with D hard to call. Germline CDR1 reads SGDLS; CDR2 reads YYNGEE. The CDR3 sequence is 12 residues long. V dropped 3 bases and J dropped 4 bases, with 6 bases sitting between them. The CDR3 DNA is TGTGCCAGCAGCGACGACCCAGATACGCAGTATTTT. Amino acid sequence: CASSDDPDTQYF.

CDR3 residues: CASSLTNQPQHF. CDR3 bases: TGTGCCAGCAGTTTAACAAATCAGCCCCAGCATTTT. J is TRBJ1-5 and V is TRBV28; D is unclear. The CDR3 contains 12 residues. V dropped 2 bases and J dropped 4 bases, with 3 bases sitting between them. Germline CDR1 reads MDHEN; CDR2 reads SYDVKM.

The chain carries TRBV7-9 and TRBJ1-4, with unresolved D. Germline-derived CDR1 and CDR2 are SEHNR and FQNEAQ (reference sequence). Trimming pared 0 bases from V and 6 bases from J, leaving 11 bases between. This CDR3 comprises 15 residues. CDR3 loop: CASSLAYTADEKLFF. CDR3 sequence (DNA): TGTGCCAGCAGCTTAGCGTACACTGCGGATGAAAAACTGTTTTTT.

The chain employs TRBV9 and TRBJ1-1; a weak D match, TRBD1 (5 bases). Trimming stripped 0 bases from V and 6 bases from J, with 9 bases between. The CDR3 spans 13 residues. Germline lookup yields CDR1 SGDLS and CDR2 YYNGEE. The CDR3 spells CASSVAGIAEAFF. The CDR3 DNA follows: TGTGCCAGCAGCGTAGCAGGGATCGCTGAAGCTTTCTTT.

The gene calls are TRBV4-1 and TRBJ1-1, with 8 bases lining up with TRBD1. Germline V CDR1 and CDR2: MGHRA, YSYEKL. CDR3 length: 17 residues. With V trimmed by 5 bases and J by 0 bases, 11 bases remained unmatched. The CDR3 bases are TGCGCCAGCAGCGCCGCCAGGGGGCCCGGGGTGAACACTGAAGCTTTCTTT. This codes for CASSAARGPGVNTEAFF.

This clonotype has more than one count but fewer than ten. In DNA form, the CDR3 reads TGTGCCACCAGTGATTTGAGGGGGGATGAGCAGTTCTTC. Protein sequence: CATSDLRGDEQFF. V is TRBV24-1 and J is TRBJ2-1; the D call may be TRBD1 or TRBD2 (6 bases each). The V gene lost 0 bases and the J gene lost 8 bases, with 7 bases spanning the gap. The length of the CDR3 is 13 residues. Germline values: CDR1 KGHDR, CDR2 SFDVKD.

This clonotype has at least ten counts. The chain carries TRBV7-9 and TRBJ2-7; D call uncertain. The CDR3 has 9 amino acids. V was trimmed by 8 bases and J by 5 bases, leaving 4 bases between them. CDR1 is SEHNR, CDR2 FQNEAQ, per germline (reference sequence). The CDR3 coding sequence is TGTGCCAGCCCCGACGAGCAGTACTTC. Its protein is CASPDEQYF.